The TCR beta chain described here comes from a study of Graves' ophthalmopathy and Graves' hyperthyroidism. Study-level results: The blood repertoire also included most expanded thyroid clonotypes above 0.001 frequency. It was with approximately 69% sensitivity and roughly 75% specificity that the model predicted ophthalmopathy progression.

Where ophthalmopathy was present, donors had moderate-to-severe activity, CAS ≥3, NOSPECS ≥4 and duration under 3 months. PBMCs had their origin in fresh peripheral blood (10 ml). The germline V gene encodes CDR1 WSHSY and CDR2 SAAADI. Trimming stripped 6 bases from V and 0 bases from J, with 18 bases between. This CDR3 region has 17 residues. Amplified TCR beta CDR3 regions were obtained using RNA transcripts as template. An initial RT-PCR round employing HTBI primers preceded a second-round multiplex PCR. TCRdb recomputed calls from the multiplex PCR reads with MiXCR, one row per CDR3 protein. The table shows about 740,000 distinct CDR3 sequences, with 40% occurring only once. This clonotype was observed at least ten times. No antigen is known for it.

The sample comprised peripheral blood. This sequence originates from an adult man with Graves' ophthalmopathy. The V gene is TRBV10-2, the J gene TRBJ1-3; possible D gene TRBD1, 5 bases. Here the CDR3 DNA reads TGCGCCAGCAGACTCAGAGGGGCCGACACCTCTGGAAACACCATATATTTT. Translated, it gives CASRLRGADTSGNTIYF.